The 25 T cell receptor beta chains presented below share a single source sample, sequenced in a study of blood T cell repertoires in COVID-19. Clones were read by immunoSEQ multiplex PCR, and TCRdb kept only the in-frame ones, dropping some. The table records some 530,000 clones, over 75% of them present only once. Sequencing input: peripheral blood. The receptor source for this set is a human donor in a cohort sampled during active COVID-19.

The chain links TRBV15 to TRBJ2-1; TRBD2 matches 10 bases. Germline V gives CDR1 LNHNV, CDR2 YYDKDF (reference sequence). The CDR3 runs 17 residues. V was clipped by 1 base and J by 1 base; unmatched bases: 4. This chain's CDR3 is CATSRGWTSGSYNEQFF. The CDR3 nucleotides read TGTGCCACCAGCAGAGGATGGACTAGCGGTTCCTACAATGAGCAGTTCTTC.

CDR3 coding DNA: TGTGCCACGAAGCGGAGATGGGTGGATGAGCAGTTCTTC. Its translation is CATKRRWVDEQFF. J is TRBJ2-1 and V is TRBV2, with D possibly TRBD2 on 5 matching bases. The CDR3 spans 13 residues. Trimming shortened V by 10 bases and J by 8 bases, and 18 bases separated the two germline ends. Germline lookup yields CDR1 SNHLY and CDR2 FYNNEI.

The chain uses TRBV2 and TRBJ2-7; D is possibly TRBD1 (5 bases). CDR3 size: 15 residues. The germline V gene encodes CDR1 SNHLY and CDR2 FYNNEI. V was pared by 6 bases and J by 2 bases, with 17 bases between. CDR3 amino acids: CASSATGLYTYEQYF. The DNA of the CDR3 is TGTGCCAGCAGCGCAACAGGTCTTTACACCTACGAGCAGTACTTC. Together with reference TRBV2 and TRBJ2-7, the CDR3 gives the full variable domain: EPEVTQTPSHQVTQMGQEVILRCVPISNHLYFYWYRQILGQKVEFLVSFYNNEISEKSEIFDDQFSVERPDGSNFTLKIRSTKLEDSAMYFCASSATGLYTYEQYFGPGTRLTVT.

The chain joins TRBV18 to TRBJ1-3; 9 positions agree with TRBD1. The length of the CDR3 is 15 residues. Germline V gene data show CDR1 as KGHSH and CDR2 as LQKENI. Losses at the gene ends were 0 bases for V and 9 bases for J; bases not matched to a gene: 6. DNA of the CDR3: TGTGCCAGCTCACCACCTGGGACAGGGAGAAGCACCATATATTTT. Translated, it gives CASSPPGTGRSTIYF.

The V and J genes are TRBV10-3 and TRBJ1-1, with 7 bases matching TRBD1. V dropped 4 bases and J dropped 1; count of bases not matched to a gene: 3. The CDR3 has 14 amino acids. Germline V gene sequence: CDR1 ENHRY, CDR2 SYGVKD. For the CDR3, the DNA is TGTGCCATCAGTGTAACAGGGGAGAACACTGAAGCTTTCTTT. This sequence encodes CAISVTGENTEAFF.

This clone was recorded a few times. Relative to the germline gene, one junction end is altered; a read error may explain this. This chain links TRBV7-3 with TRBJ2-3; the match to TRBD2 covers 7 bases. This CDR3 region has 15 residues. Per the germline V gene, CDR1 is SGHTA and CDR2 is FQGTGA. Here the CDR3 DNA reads TGTGCCAGCAGCGTAACAGCGGGGAACACAGATACGCAGTATTTT. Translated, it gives CASSVTAGNTDTQYF.

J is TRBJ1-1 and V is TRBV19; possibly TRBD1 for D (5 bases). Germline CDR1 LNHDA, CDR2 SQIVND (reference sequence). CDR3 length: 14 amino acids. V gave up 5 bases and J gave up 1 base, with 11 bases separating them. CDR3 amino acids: CASSPRGQNTEAFF. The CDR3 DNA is TGTGCCAGTAGTCCCCGCGGACAGAACACTGAAGCTTTCTTT.

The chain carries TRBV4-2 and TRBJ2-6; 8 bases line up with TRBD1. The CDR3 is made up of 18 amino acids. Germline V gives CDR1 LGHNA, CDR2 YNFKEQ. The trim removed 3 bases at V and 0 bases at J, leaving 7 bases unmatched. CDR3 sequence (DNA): TGTGCCAGCAGCCATGACAGGGGTCCCATCTCTGGGGCCAACGTCCTGACTTTC. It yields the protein CASSHDRGPISGANVLTF.

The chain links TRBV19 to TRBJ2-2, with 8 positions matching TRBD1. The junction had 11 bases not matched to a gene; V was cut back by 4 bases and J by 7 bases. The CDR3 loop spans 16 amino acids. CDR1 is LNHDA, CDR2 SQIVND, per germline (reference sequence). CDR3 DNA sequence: TGTGCCAGTAGTACATTTGGGCCCGACAGGGGCGGGGAGCTGTTTTTT. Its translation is CASSTFGPDRGGELFF. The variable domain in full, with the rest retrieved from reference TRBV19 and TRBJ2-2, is DGGITQSPKYLFRKEGQNVTLSCEQNLNHDAMYWYRQDPGQGLRLIYYSQIVNDFQKGDIAEGYSVSREKKESFPLTVTSAQKNPTAFYLCASSTFGPDRGGELFFGEGSRLTVL.

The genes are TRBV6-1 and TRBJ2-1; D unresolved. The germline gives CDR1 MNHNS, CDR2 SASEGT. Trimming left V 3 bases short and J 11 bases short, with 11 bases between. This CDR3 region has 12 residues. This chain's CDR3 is CASSDDIRKQFF. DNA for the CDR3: TGTGCCAGCAGTGACGACATCCGGAAGCAGTTCTTC.

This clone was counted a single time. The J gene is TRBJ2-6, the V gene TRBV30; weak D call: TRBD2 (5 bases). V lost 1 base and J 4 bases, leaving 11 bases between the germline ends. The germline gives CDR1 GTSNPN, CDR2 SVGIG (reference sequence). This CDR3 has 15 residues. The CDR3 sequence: CAWSAQEAGANVLTF. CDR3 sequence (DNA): TGTGCCTGGAGTGCCCAGGAGGCCGGGGCCAACGTCCTGACTTTC. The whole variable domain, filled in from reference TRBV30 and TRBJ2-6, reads SQTIHQWPATLVQPVGSPLSLECTVEGTSNPNLYWYRQAAGRGLQLLFYSVGIGQISSEVPQNLSASRPQDRQFILSSKKLLLSDSGFYLCAWSAQEAGANVLTFGAGSRLTVL.

The CDR3 protein is CASSGTGPNIQYEQYF. DNA of the CDR3: TGTGCCAGCAGCGGGACAGGACCCAATATCCAGTACGAGCAGTACTTC. The rearrangement joins TRBV25-1 to TRBJ2-7; TRBD1 aligns across 8 bases. The germline V gene has CDR1 MGHDK and CDR2 SYGVNS. Trimming took 6 bases from V and 4 from J; bases not matched to a gene: 14. The length of the CDR3 is 16 residues.

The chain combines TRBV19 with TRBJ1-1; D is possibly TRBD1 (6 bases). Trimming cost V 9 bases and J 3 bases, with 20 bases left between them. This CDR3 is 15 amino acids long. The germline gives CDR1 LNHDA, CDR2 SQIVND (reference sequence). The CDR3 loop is CASPPPTGKDTEAFF. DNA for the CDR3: TGTGCCAGCCCACCACCCACAGGGAAGGACACTGAAGCTTTCTTT.

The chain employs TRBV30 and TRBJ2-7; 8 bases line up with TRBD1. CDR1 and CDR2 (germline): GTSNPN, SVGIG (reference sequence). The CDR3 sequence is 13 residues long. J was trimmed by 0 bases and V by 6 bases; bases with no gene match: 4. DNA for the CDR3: TGTGCCTGTGACAGGGGAGTCTCCTACGAGCAGTACTTC. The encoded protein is CACDRGVSYEQYF.

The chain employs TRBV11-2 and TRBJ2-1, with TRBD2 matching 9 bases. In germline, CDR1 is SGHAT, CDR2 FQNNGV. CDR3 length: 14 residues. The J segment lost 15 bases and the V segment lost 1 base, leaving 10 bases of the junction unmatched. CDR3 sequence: CASSLVSAGGIRFF. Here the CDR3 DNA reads TGTGCCAGCAGCTTAGTTAGTGCGGGAGGGATAAGGTTCTTC.

The CDR3 region is CASKGGLVYTF. The CDR3 coding sequence is TGTGCCAGCAAGGGAGGGCTGGTCTACACCTTC. The V and J genes are TRBV6-4 and TRBJ1-2; no clear D gene. The CDR3 has 11 residues. Trimming cost V 7 bases and J 10 bases, with 13 bases left between them. Germline V gene sequence: CDR1 MRHNA, CDR2 SNTAGT.

For the CDR3, the DNA is TGTGCCAGCAGCAATACTAGGAACTCCTACAATGAGCAGTTCTTC. The encoded protein is CASSNTRNSYNEQFF. The chain carries TRBV7-9 and TRBJ2-1; the D gene is possibly TRBD2 (5 bases). V was cut by 5 bases and J by 0 bases, with 11 bases left in between. Germline assignment: CDR1 SEHNR and CDR2 FQNEAQ (reference sequence). The CDR3 covers 15 residues. The full variable domain, with the rest looked up from reference TRBV7-9 and TRBJ2-1, is DTGVSQNPRHKITKRGQNVTFRCDPISEHNRLYWYRQTLGQGPEFLTYFQNEAQLEKSRLLSDRFSAERPKGSFSTLEIQRTEQGDSAMYLCASSNTRNSYNEQFFGPGTRLTVL.

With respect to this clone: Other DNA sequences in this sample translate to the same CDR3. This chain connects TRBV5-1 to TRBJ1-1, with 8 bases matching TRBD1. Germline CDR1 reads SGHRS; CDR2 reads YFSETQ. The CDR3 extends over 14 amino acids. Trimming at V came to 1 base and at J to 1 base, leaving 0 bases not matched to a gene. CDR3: CASSLTGGNTEAFF. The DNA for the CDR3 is TGCGCCAGCAGCTTGACAGGGGGGAACACTGAAGCTTTCTTT.

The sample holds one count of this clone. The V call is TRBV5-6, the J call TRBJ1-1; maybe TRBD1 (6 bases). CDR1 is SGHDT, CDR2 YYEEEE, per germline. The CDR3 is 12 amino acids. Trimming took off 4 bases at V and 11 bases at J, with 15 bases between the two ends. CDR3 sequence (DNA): TGTGCCAGCAGCCAAACAGGGTTAACCGCTTTCTTT. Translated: CASSQTGLTAFF. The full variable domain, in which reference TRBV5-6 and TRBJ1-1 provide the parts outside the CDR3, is DAGVTQSPTHLIKTRGQQVTLRCSPKSGHDTVSWYQQALGQGPQFIFQYYEEEERQRGNFPDRFSGHQFPNYSSELNVNALLLGDSALYLCASSQTGLTAFFGQGTRLTVV.

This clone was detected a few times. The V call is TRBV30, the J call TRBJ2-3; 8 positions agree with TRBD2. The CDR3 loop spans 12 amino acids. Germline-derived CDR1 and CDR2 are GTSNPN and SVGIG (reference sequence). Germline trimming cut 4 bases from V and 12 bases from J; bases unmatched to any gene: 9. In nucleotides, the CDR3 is TGTGCCTGGACCTCCCCGAGCGGGAGTCAGTATTTT. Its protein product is CAWTSPSGSQYF.

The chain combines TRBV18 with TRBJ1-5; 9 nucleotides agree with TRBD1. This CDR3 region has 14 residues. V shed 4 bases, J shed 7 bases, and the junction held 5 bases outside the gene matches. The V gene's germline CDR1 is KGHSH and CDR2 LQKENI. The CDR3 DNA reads TGTGCCAGCTCACTAGGACAGGGGAACCAGCCCCAGCATTTT. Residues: CASSLGQGNQPQHF.

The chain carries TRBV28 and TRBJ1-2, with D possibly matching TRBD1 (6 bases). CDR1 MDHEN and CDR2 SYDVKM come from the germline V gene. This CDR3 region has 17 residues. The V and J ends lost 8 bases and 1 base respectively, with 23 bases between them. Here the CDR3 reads CASLQAGAQLYNYGYTF. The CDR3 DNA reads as TGTGCCAGCCTACAGGCAGGGGCTCAGCTGTATAACTATGGCTACACCTTC.

This chain's CDR3 is CATTLTGRFENTEAFF. The CDR3 coding sequence is TGTGCCACCACGCTGACAGGGAGGTTTGAGAACACTGAAGCTTTCTTT. The chain links TRBV19 to TRBJ1-1, with 7 positions matching TRBD1. Germline V gives CDR1 LNHDA, CDR2 SQIVND (reference sequence). J gave up 1 base and V 10 bases, and 15 bases lay outside the gene matches. The CDR3 runs 16 residues.

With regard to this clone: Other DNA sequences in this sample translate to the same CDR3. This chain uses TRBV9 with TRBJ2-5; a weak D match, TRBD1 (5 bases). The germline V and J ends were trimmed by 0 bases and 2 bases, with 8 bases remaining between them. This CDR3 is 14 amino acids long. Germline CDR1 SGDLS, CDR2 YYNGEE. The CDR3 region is CASSVGQGQETQYF. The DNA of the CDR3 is TGTGCCAGCAGCGTAGGGCAGGGACAAGAGACCCAGTACTTC. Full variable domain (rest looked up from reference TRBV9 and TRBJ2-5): DSGVTQTPKHLITATGQRVTLRCSPRSGDLSVYWYQQSLDQGLQFLIQYYNGEERAKGNILERFSAQQFPDLHSELNLSSLELGDSALYFCASSVGQGQETQYFGPGTRLLVL.

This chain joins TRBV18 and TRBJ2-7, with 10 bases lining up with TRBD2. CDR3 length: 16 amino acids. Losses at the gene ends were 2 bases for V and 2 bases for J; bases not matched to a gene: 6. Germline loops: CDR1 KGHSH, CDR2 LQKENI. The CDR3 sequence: CASSPTAAGGAYEQYF. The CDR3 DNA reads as TGTGCCAGCTCACCAACGGCAGCGGGAGGGGCCTACGAGCAGTACTTC.